The rows below give T cell receptor beta chains drawn from one sample of a study of blood T cells in healthy people across ages. TCRdb ran MiXCR on the 5' RACE reads and lists one entry per CDR3 protein. In the table there are about 1.4 million distinct CDR3 sequences, approximately 60% of which are singletons. The material sequenced was blood. These TCRs come from a man aged 18 to 29 in good health. CDR3s include the opening cysteine and the closing phenylalanine or tryptophan.

>TRBJ2-1|TRBV7-6
CATSPGQGAHEQFF
>TRBJ2-1|TRBV13
CASSLVSGRPDEQFF
>TRBJ1-1|TRBV25-1
CASIHKTEAFF
>TRBJ2-5|TRBV4-1
CASSQAGERTQYF
>TRBJ2-3|TRBV29-1
CSVDWWGARTDTQYF
>TRBJ2-5|TRBV7-6
CASSPVGGIALEETQYF
>-|TRBV10-3
CAISESMGTQETQYF
>TRBJ2-2|TRBV29-1
CSVDRVTGELFF
>TRBJ2-3|TRBV5-5
CASSVRTDTDTQYF
>TRBJ1-4|TRBV7-2
CASSIGTENEKLFF
>TRBJ2-5|TRBV29-1
CSVDRGTGARETQYF
>TRBJ2-1|TRBV6-2/TRBV6-3
CASSYLHYGGYNEQFF
>TRBJ2-2|TRBV4-1
CASSQDDSYTGELFF
>TRBJ2-1|TRBV7-9
CASSLEAVEQFF
>TRBJ1-2|TRBV20-1
CSGITGDYGYTF
>TRBJ2-7|TRBV11-2
CASRQSANEAYEQYF
>TRBJ2-7|TRBV12-3/TRBV12-4
CASSISRDSSYEQYF
>TRBJ1-5|TRBV4-1
CASRPTGGGQPQHF
>TRBJ2-1|TRBV28
CASRPLTVYNEQFF
>TRBJ2-7|TRBV7-2
CASSLGGQGTYEQYF
>TRBJ1-2|TRBV24-1
CATSDSTGTYGYTF
>TRBJ2-1|TRBV7-9
CASSYRQYNEQFF
>TRBJ2-1|TRBV5-1
CASSLEASGSSWQQFF
>TRBJ2-3|TRBV6-2/TRBV6-3
CASSSESTYTDTQYF
>TRBJ1-1|TRBV20-1
CSASRRTGDPEAFF
>TRBJ1-4|TRBV11-2
CASSFGRYATNEKLFF
>TRBJ2-3|TRBV4-3
CASSQDPSSTDTQYF
>TRBJ1-1|TRBV11-2
CASSHLAGNTEAFF
>TRBJ2-4|TRBV5-1
CASSLEGIPPKNIQYF
>TRBJ1-1|TRBV5-1
CASSLGQREAFF
>TRBJ2-4|TRBV5-1
CASSFGSSGDEQYF
>-|TRBV5-1
CASSLEAGSSYNEQYF
>TRBJ2-7|TRBV30
CAWIPGPPGYEQYF
>TRBJ2-7|TRBV20-1
CSAVRGDRPSYEQYF
>TRBJ2-6|TRBV11-2
CASRGQGRPGANVLTF
>TRBJ1-6|TRBV28
CASRQTELYNSPLHF
>TRBJ2-5|TRBV20-1
CSAPTRQVKETQYF
>TRBJ2-5|TRBV12-5
CASGLNRQGPDQETQYF
>TRBJ2-5|TRBV29-1
CSVGPTGPKETQYF
>TRBJ2-1|TRBV7-9
CASSFTTGRGNEQFF
>TRBJ2-7|TRBV29-1
CSAGDRVYEQYF